What follows are 13 T cell receptor beta chains derived from one specimen sequenced in a study of human T cells and chemical hapten exposure. From the RACE reads, TCRdb called clonotypes with MiXCR, one entry per CDR3 protein. The sample has about 290,000 distinct CDR3 sequences, approximately 7.5% seen once. The time point: pre-sensitization, week 0. Treatment specified: therapeutic diphenylcyclopropenone sensitization with weekly scalp DPC. Material: whole blood, obtained in connection with sensitization to the hapten diphenylcyclopropenone (DPC). These TCRs come from a man aged 18 to 30 with alopecia areata. Some clones in this sample may be carry-over from other donors' samples.

This clonotype came up a few times. The J gene is TRBJ2-7, the V gene TRBV7-7, with 7 nucleotides matching TRBD1. There are 14 residues in the CDR3. V trimming: 3 bases; J trimming: 7 bases; junction bases outside the gene matches: 9. Germline V gene sequence: CDR1 SSHAT, CDR2 FNYEAQ (reference sequence). DNA for the CDR3: TGTGCCAGCAGCTTGGCACAGGGGAAAGGAGAGCAGTACTTC. This codes for CASSLAQGKGEQYF.

A few counts support this clonotype. The V call is TRBV6-5, the J call TRBJ2-2; D ambiguous. Trimming shortened V by 8 bases and J by 5 bases, and 9 bases separated the two germline ends. The germline gives CDR1 MNHEY, CDR2 SVGAGI. This CDR3 spans 12 amino acids. The CDR3 DNA reads as TGTGCCAGCCGGTTAGGGACCGGGGAGCTGTTTTTT. It specifies CASRLGTGELFF.

This clonotype has a count of ten or more. The chain has TRBV29-1 and TRBJ2-7, with 9 bases lining up with TRBD1. Germline CDR1 is SQVTM and CDR2 is ANQGSEA. The CDR3 contains 16 residues. J gave up 6 bases and V 1 base, and 13 bases lay outside the gene matches. CDR3 residues: CSVEVFGTGFGCEQYV. For the CDR3, the DNA is TGCAGCGTTGAAGTATTCGGGACAGGGTTTGGTTGCGAGCAGTACGTC.

The chain is built from TRBV10-3 and TRBJ2-3, with D tentatively TRBD1 (5 bases). This CDR3 region has 15 residues. V was pared by 2 bases and J by 7 bases, with 16 bases between. The germline V gene encodes CDR1 ENHRY and CDR2 SYGVKD. Here the CDR3 reads CAISEPNLGQNTQYF. The CDR3 region has the DNA TGTGCCATCAGTGAGCCTAATTTAGGACAAAATACGCAGTATTTT.

This clonotype was recorded at least ten times. CDR3 bases: TGTGCCAGCAGCCCCCTGGGGCAGGGCTTTCAGCCCCAGCATTTT. Amino acid sequence: CASSPLGQGFQPQHF. The chain joins TRBV7-9 to TRBJ1-5; tentative D call: TRBD1 (5 bases). The CDR3 consists of 15 residues. Germline V gives CDR1 SEHNR, CDR2 FQNEAQ (reference sequence). V was shortened by 5 bases and J by 6 bases, with 17 bases between the two germline ends.

The genes are TRBV28 and TRBJ2-2; D gene unclear. Germline CDR1 reads MDHEN; CDR2 reads SYDVKM. Trimming cost V 2 bases and J 6 bases, with 22 bases left between them. This CDR3 comprises 18 residues. The CDR3 region is CASSLVVFAGPPAGELFF. The CDR3 coding sequence is TGTGCCAGCAGTTTAGTTGTTTTTGCAGGACCGCCCGCCGGGGAGCTGTTTTTT.

The rearrangement links TRBV9 to TRBJ2-5, with unresolved D. V was shortened by 4 bases and J by 2 bases, with 15 bases between the two germline ends. Germline V gene data show CDR1 as SGDLS and CDR2 as YYNGEE. The CDR3 is 15 residues long. The CDR3 reads CASSRPSVGQETQYF. CDR3 nucleotide sequence: TGTGCCAGCAGCCGTCCTAGTGTTGGACAAGAGACCCAGTACTTC.

This clonotype came up a few times. The chain recombines TRBV20-1 with TRBJ1-1, with D unclear. From germline, CDR1 is DFQATT and CDR2 SNEGSKA (reference sequence). There are 13 residues in the CDR3. Deletions cut 2 bases from V and 2 bases from J, with 9 bases between. CDR3 protein: CSARLPGNTEAFF. In DNA, the CDR3 is TGCAGTGCTAGATTACCGGGTAACACTGAAGCTTTCTTT.

CDR3 loop: CASSYMDREEAFF. CDR3 DNA sequence: TGTGCCAGCAGTTATATGGACAGGGAGGAAGCTTTCTTT. This sequence joins TRBV6-2 or TRBV6-3 and TRBJ1-1, with 8 bases matching TRBD1. The J segment lost 8 bases and the V segment lost 3 bases, leaving 5 bases of the junction unmatched. From germline, CDR1 is MNHEY and CDR2 SVGEGT. The CDR3 totals 13 residues.

The chain employs TRBV7-6 and TRBJ1-4; 7 nucleotides align to TRBD1. The V gene's germline CDR1 is SGHVS and CDR2 FNYEAQ. This CDR3 is 15 amino acids long. The J segment lost 3 bases and the V segment lost 7 bases, leaving 8 bases of the junction unmatched. The CDR3 nucleotides read TGTGCCAGCACCCGAGGGACAGAATCTAATGAAAAACTGTTTTTT. Residues: CASTRGTESNEKLFF.

This clonotype was picked up a small number of times. For the CDR3, the DNA is TGCAGTGCTAGAGGCGGGAGGGGGGACAGGGTGGCCTACGAGCAGTACTTC. Its translation is CSARGGRGDRVAYEQYF. The chain uses TRBV20-1 and TRBJ2-7; D is possibly TRBD1 or TRBD2 (9 bases each). Looked up from germline, CDR1 is DFQATT and CDR2 is SNEGSKA (reference sequence). The CDR3 consists of 17 residues. The V gene lost 1 base and the J gene lost 2 bases, with 21 bases spanning the gap.

This clonotype has ten or more counts. The J gene is TRBJ1-5, the V gene TRBV27; 9 bases fit TRBD1. The CDR3 covers 15 residues. Per germline, CDR1 MNHEY and CDR2 SMNVEV (reference sequence). J was trimmed by 2 bases and V by 5 bases; bases with no gene match: 4. The CDR3, as DNA: TGTGCCAGCAGTCTTGACAGGGGGGGCAATCAGCCCCAGCATTTT. This gives the protein CASSLDRGGNQPQHF.

The CDR3 DNA reads as TGTGCCAGCAGCCTAAAAAGGACGATCCCCAATGAGCAGTTCTTC. This translates into CASSLKRTIPNEQFF. This sequence joins TRBV3-1 and TRBJ2-1; D not certain. The length of the CDR3 is 15 residues. Germline loops: CDR1 LGHDT, CDR2 YNNKEL (reference sequence). Trimming pared 4 bases from V and 6 bases from J, leaving 16 bases between.